This T cell receptor (beta chain) was identified during a study of human T cells and chemical hapten exposure. Across the study: Weekly diphenylcyclopropenone doses were given to patients' scalps across the roughly 25-week study. Per-sample TCR yields varied mainly from small pooled library volume differences. The study's findings and limits: Once DPC sensitization occurred, TCRs above 1 in 1000 frequency showed no change.

This clonotype was observed a few times. Its target is unknown. The CDR3 consists of 17 residues. Per germline, CDR1 SGHAT and CDR2 FQNNGV. Trimming pared 6 bases from V and 2 bases from J, leaving 23 bases between. Each CDR3 protein gets one entry after TCRdb re-called the RACE reads with MiXCR. This table has tens of thousands of distinct CDR3 sequences, approximately 10% appearing once. Described time point: patch test 3, about 24 weeks after DPC sensitization. Treatment described: therapeutic diphenylcyclopropenone sensitization with weekly scalp DPC. This clonotype was obtained from a woman aged 25 to 39 with alopecia areata. Some clones in this sample may be carry-over from other donors' samples. Sequenced material: whole blood, taken in connection with sensitization to the hapten diphenylcyclopropenone (DPC). The J gene is TRBJ2-7, the V gene TRBV11-2; perhaps TRBD2 as D (6 bases). As DNA, the CDR3 is TGTGCCAGCAGATCCCAAGGAGGGGATTACAATCCCTACGAGCAGTACTTC. Residues: CASRSQGGDYNPYEQYF. Full variable domain (remainder filled in from reference TRBV11-2 and TRBJ2-7): EAGVAQSPRYKIIEKRQSVAFWCNPISGHATLYWYQQILGQGPKLLIQFQNNGVVDDSQLPKDRFSAERLKGVDSTLKIQPAKLEDSAVYLCASRSQGGDYNPYEQYFGPGTRLTVT.